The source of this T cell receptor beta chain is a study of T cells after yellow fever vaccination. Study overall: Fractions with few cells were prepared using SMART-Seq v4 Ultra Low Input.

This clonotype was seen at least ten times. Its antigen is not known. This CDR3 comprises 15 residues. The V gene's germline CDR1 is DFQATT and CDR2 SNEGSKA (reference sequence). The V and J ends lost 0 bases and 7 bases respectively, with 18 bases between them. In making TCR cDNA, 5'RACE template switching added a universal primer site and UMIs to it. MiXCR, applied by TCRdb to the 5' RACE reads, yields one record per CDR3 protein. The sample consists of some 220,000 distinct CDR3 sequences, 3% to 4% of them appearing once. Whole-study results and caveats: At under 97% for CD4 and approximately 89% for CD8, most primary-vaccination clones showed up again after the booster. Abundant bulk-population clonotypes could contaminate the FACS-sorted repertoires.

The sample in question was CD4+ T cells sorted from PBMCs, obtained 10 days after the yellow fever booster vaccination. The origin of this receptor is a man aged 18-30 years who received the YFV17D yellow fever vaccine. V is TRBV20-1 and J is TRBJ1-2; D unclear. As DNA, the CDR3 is TGCAGTGCTAGAGAGGCCCCGGGTTGGGTCTCTGGCTACACCTTC. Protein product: CSAREAPGWVSGYTF.